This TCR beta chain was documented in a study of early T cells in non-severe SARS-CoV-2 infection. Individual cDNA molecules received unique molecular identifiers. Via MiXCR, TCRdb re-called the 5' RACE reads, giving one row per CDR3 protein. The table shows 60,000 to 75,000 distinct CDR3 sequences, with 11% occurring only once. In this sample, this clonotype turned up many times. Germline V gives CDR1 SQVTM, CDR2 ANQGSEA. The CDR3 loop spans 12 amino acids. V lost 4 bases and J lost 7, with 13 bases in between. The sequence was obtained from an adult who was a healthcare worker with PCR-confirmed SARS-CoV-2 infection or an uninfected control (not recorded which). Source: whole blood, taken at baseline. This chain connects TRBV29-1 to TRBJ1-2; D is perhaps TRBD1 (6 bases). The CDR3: CSVGGAESGYTF. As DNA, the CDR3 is TGCAGCGTTGGGGGGGCAGAGTCTGGCTACACCTTC.